This passage covers 25 T cell receptor beta chains from one sample sequenced in a study of cytomegalovirus exposure and HLA in healthy donors. TCRdb keeps only in-frame clones here, not all; method: immunoSEQ multiplex PCR. This sample carries tens of thousands of clones, 95% to 98% of them seen once, and the ten largest clones take around 1.5%. The specimen was PBMCs. These TCRs come from a woman between 18 and 29 years old in good health and CMV-seropositive.

V and J are TRBV5-4 and TRBJ2-3; 8 positions agree with TRBD2. Germline CDR1 and CDR2: SGHNT and YYREEE (reference sequence). The trim removed 0 bases at V and 4 bases at J, leaving 4 bases unmatched. The CDR3 is made up of 15 amino acids. CDR3 nucleotides: TGTGCCAGCAGCTTGGGTAGCGGGAAGCCAGATACGCAGTATTTT. Translation gives CASSLGSGKPDTQYF.

This clone came up once. V usage is TRBV5-6 and J usage is TRBJ2-4; D perhaps matches TRBD2 (5 bases). V gave up 0 bases and J gave up 5 bases, with 12 bases separating them. This CDR3 is 15 amino acids long. CDR1 and CDR2 (germline): SGHDT, YYEEEE. Here the CDR3 reads CASSLVGVGQNIQYF. CDR3 sequence (DNA): TGTGCCAGCAGCTTGGTCGGGGTAGGTCAAAACATTCAGTACTTC.

The V and J genes are TRBV4-1 and TRBJ2-1, with D possibly matching TRBD1 (6 bases). V lost 3 bases, J lost 8 bases, and 11 bases lay in between. CDR1 MGHRA and CDR2 YSYEKL come from the germline V gene. The CDR3 runs to 13 residues. For the CDR3, the DNA is TGCGCCAGCAGCCATGGCAGGGGCGATGAGCAGTTCTTC. Its protein product is CASSHGRGDEQFF.

This chain joins TRBV25-1 and TRBJ1-5; maybe TRBD1 (5 bases). V dropped 5 bases and J dropped 11 bases, with 13 bases sitting between them. This CDR3 contains 12 residues. Germline CDR1 MGHDK, CDR2 SYGVNS. The CDR3 protein is CASSSTIGAQHF. The CDR3, as DNA: TGTGCCAGCAGTTCCACTATAGGGGCCCAGCATTTT.

The V gene is TRBV19, the J gene TRBJ1-2; 9 positions agree with TRBD1. CDR1 is LNHDA, CDR2 SQIVND, per germline (reference sequence). CDR3 size: 14 residues. Trimming cost V 6 bases and J 8 bases; bases outside gene matches: 10. The CDR3, as DNA: TGTGCCAGTAGAGAGACAGGGGGAGAGGTCGGCTACACCTTC. It codes for CASRETGGEVGYTF.

The J gene is TRBJ2-1, the V gene TRBV4-1; 7 nucleotides align to TRBD2. The trim removed 1 base at V and 2 bases at J, leaving 14 bases unmatched. The germline CDR1 and CDR2 sequences are MGHRA and YSYEKL. The CDR3 length is 19 residues. For the CDR3, the DNA is TGCGCCAGCAGCCAAGCCAGGCCCATGGGACTACTAACCTACAATGAGCAGTTCTTC. This gives the protein CASSQARPMGLLTYNEQFF.

The rearrangement links TRBV4-1 to TRBJ2-2; a weak D match, TRBD2 (6 bases). CDR1 is MGHRA and CDR2 is YSYEKL in the germline V gene. The length of the CDR3 is 17 residues. The V end was cut by 3 bases, the J end by 0 bases, with 14 bases between. CDR3 nucleotide sequence: TGCGCCAGCAGCCAGGGGGTCGGGAGCCCGAACACCGGGGAGCTGTTTTTT. Translated: CASSQGVGSPNTGELFF.

The CDR3: CASSPDRGSPVYGYTF. Here the CDR3 DNA reads TGTGCCAGCAGCCCCGACAGGGGGTCGCCGGTTTATGGCTACACCTTC. V and J are TRBV16 and TRBJ1-2, with 9 bases lining up with TRBD1. Unmatched junction bases numbered 11, after V lost 4 bases and J lost 5 bases. CDR1 and CDR2 (germline): KGHSY, FQNENV. The CDR3 runs 16 residues. The full variable domain, completed using reference TRBV16 and TRBJ1-2, is GEEVAQTPKHLVRGEGQKAKLYCAPIKGHSYVFWYQQVLKNEFKFLISFQNENVFDETGMPKERFSAKCLPNSPCSLEIQATKLEDSAVYFCASSPDRGSPVYGYTFGSGTRLTVV.

The chain is built from TRBV4-1 and TRBJ2-5; D is unclear. V was shortened by 0 bases and J by 4 bases, with 9 bases between the two germline ends. The CDR3 is 14 amino acids. The germline gives CDR1 MGHRA, CDR2 YSYEKL. CDR3 region: CASSQDGQLETQYF. CDR3 DNA sequence: TGCGCCAGCAGCCAAGATGGGCAGTTAGAGACCCAGTACTTC.

The rearrangement links TRBV28 to TRBJ2-5; maybe TRBD2 (6 bases). The V end was cut by 3 bases, the J end by 1 base, with 12 bases between. The CDR3 length is 15 residues. Germline values: CDR1 MDHEN, CDR2 SYDVKM. CDR3 in amino acids: CASSFPRLGQETQYF. DNA of the CDR3: TGTGCCAGCAGTTTTCCCCGACTAGGCCAAGAGACCCAGTACTTC.

The chain carries TRBV10-3 and TRBJ2-1; 9 positions agree with TRBD2. The CDR3 is made up of 16 amino acids. V shed 6 bases, J shed 0 bases, and the junction held 6 bases outside the gene matches. Germline assignment: CDR1 ENHRY and CDR2 SYGVKD. The CDR3 spells CAIRKLAGDSYNEQFF. CDR3 nucleotide sequence: TGTGCCATCAGGAAACTAGCGGGCGACTCCTACAATGAGCAGTTCTTC.

The chain uses TRBV10-3 and TRBJ2-5, with D hard to call. V gave up 0 bases and J gave up 4 bases, with 6 bases separating them. The CDR3 consists of 13 residues. Germline CDR1 and CDR2: ENHRY and SYGVKD. The CDR3 region has the DNA TGTGCCATCAGTGAGTCTAGAGGAGAGACCCAGTACTTC. Translated, it gives CAISESRGETQYF.

For the CDR3, the DNA is TGTGCCAGCAGCGGGGGACTAGCGGGAAGCAACGAGCAGTACTTC. This encodes CASSGGLAGSNEQYF. The chain joins TRBV9 to TRBJ2-7, with 13 positions matching TRBD2. The V segment lost 3 bases and the J segment 5 bases; nucleotides outside the gene matches: 5. CDR3 length equals 15 residues. Germline CDR1 reads SGDLS; CDR2 reads YYNGEE.

The chain links TRBV5-1 to TRBJ2-1; 7 nucleotides line up with TRBD1. Looked up from germline, CDR1 is SGHRS and CDR2 is YFSETQ. V dropped 4 bases and J dropped 2; count of bases not matched to a gene: 3. This CDR3 spans 14 amino acids. The CDR3 DNA follows: TGCGCCAGCAGCCAAGGGACAGCCTACAATGAGCAGTTCTTC. Protein: CASSQGTAYNEQFF.

This clone was detected once. The chain combines TRBV19 with TRBJ2-4, with a tentative D call TRBD1 (5 bases). Germline CDR1 and CDR2: LNHDA and SQIVND (reference sequence). The CDR3 sequence is 14 residues long. Trimming pared 3 bases from V and 3 bases from J, leaving 9 bases between. CDR3 region: CASSIQGNKNIQYF. CDR3 in DNA: TGTGCCAGTAGTATTCAGGGTAACAAAAACATTCAGTACTTC.

This clone has only one observation. The rearrangement joins TRBV19 to TRBJ2-7, with D possibly TRBD2 on 7 matching bases. The germline V gene encodes CDR1 LNHDA and CDR2 SQIVND (reference sequence). The germline V and J ends were trimmed by 6 bases and 5 bases, with 23 bases remaining between them. The CDR3 consists of 16 residues. CDR3 residues: CASSDQGLAALHEQYF. The CDR3 nucleotides are TGTGCCAGTAGCGACCAGGGGCTAGCGGCACTCCACGAGCAGTACTTC.

The CDR3 loop reads CASSVAGLAGGITDTQYF. The CDR3, as DNA: TGTGCCAGCAGCGTAGCTGGGTTAGCGGGAGGGATCACAGATACGCAGTATTTT. This chain uses TRBV9 with TRBJ2-3, with TRBD2 matching over 11 bases. CDR1 and CDR2 (germline): SGDLS, YYNGEE. The CDR3 covers 18 residues. V shed 0 bases, J shed 2 bases, and the junction held 8 bases outside the gene matches.

V usage is TRBV28 and J usage is TRBJ1-1; D remains ambiguous. CDR3 length: 11 residues. V was shortened by 2 bases and J by 11 bases, with 9 bases between the two germline ends. Germline CDR1 and CDR2: MDHEN and SYDVKM. CDR3 in DNA: TGTGCCAGCAGTTTAACGGGAAGGGCTTTCTTT. Its protein product is CASSLTGRAFF.

The rearrangement joins TRBV7-3 to TRBJ2-2; D unclear. V lost 5 bases and J lost 8, with 12 bases in between. CDR1 is SGHTA, CDR2 FQGTGA, per germline. CDR3 size: 13 residues. CDR3 amino acids: CASSQVVTGELFF. The CDR3 DNA is TGTGCCAGCAGCCAAGTGGTTACAGGGGAGCTGTTTTTT.

V is TRBV7-3 and J is TRBJ2-5; D remains ambiguous. The germline CDR1 and CDR2 sequences are SGHTA and FQGTGA. CDR3 length: 14 residues. Trimming took 3 bases from V and 7 from J, leaving 15 bases between them. DNA for the CDR3: TGTGCCAGCAGCTTTTCCGGGTCCTTAGCGACCCAGTACTTC. Translation: CASSFSGSLATQYF.

V is TRBV7-9 and J is TRBJ2-7; 7 bases are shared with TRBD2. The CDR3 covers 12 residues. Germline CDR1 reads SEHNR; CDR2 reads FQNEAQ (reference sequence). V lost 5 bases to trimming and J lost 7 bases; unmatched junction nucleotides: 5. CDR3 sequence: CASSRGDLEQYF. In nucleotides, the CDR3 is TGTGCCAGCAGCCGGGGGGATTTGGAGCAGTACTTC.

This clone has more than one count but fewer than ten. The chain has TRBV9 and TRBJ1-3, with D perhaps TRBD1 (5 bases). CDR3 length: 14 amino acids. Per germline, CDR1 SGDLS and CDR2 YYNGEE. With 0 bases removed from V and 8 bases from J, the gap between germline ends came to 12 bases. The CDR3 loop is CASSVEGAADTIYF. CDR3 coding DNA: TGTGCCAGCAGCGTAGAAGGGGCAGCCGACACCATATATTTT.

This chain joins TRBV27 and TRBJ2-5, with a weak D call TRBD1 (6 bases). There are 15 residues in the CDR3. Trimming took off 0 bases at V and 3 bases at J, with 11 bases between the two ends. The germline V gene encodes CDR1 MNHEY and CDR2 SMNVEV (reference sequence). The CDR3 here is CASSLSGTIEETQYF. CDR3 sequence (DNA): TGTGCCAGCAGTTTATCGGGGACAATCGAAGAGACCCAGTACTTC.

The chain recombines TRBV10-3 with TRBJ2-2, with 7 bases fitting TRBD1. The germline CDR1 and CDR2 sequences are ENHRY and SYGVKD. The CDR3 runs 18 residues. V gave up 5 bases and J gave up 5 bases; unmatched junction bases: 17. The CDR3, as DNA: TGTGCCATCAGTCCATTAGCTGGACAGGCTTCGGTAACCGGGGAGCTGTTTTTT. It specifies CAISPLAGQASVTGELFF.

This sequence joins TRBV6-1 and TRBJ2-5; possible D gene TRBD1, 5 bases. Germline CDR1 and CDR2: MNHNS and SASEGT. The CDR3 is 15 amino acids. V gave up 7 bases and J gave up 5 bases, with 20 bases separating them. CDR3 coding DNA: TGTGCCAGCAACATCAGATCCCGGACATCGGAGACCCAGTACTTC. It encodes CASNIRSRTSETQYF.